These 11 T cell receptor beta chains were all obtained from the same sample, sequenced in a study of spatial heterogeneity in lung cancer. Study findings and constraints: It was found that expanded intratumoral alpha and beta TCR counts tracked tumor mutation counts.

Indicated time point: sample taken at primary tumor resection. No cognate antigen is known for these TCRs. TCRdb fed the 5' RACE reads into MiXCR, producing one record per CDR3 protein. The table includes roughly 10,000 distinct CDR3 sequences, about 7.4% detected once. The sequenced sample was lung tumor tissue, obtained at surgery. The receptors derive from a female donor with early-stage non-small cell lung cancer.

This clonotype rates as medium-sized. This chain joins TRBV7-8 and TRBJ1-4; D is possibly TRBD1 (5 bases). The CDR3 spans 11 residues. V lost 1 base, J lost 11 bases, and 5 bases lay in between. Germline V CDR1 and CDR2: SGHVS, FQNEAQ. The DNA of the CDR3 is TGTGCCAGCAGCTTAGAGGGGAAACTGTTTTTT. Its translation: CASSLEGKLFF.

This clonotype has ten or more counts. This rearrangement joins TRBV5-1 to TRBJ2-2; D gene ambiguous. With 2 bases removed from V and 0 bases from J, the gap between germline ends came to 20 bases. This CDR3 contains 19 residues. Germline V gene lookup returns CDR1 SGHRS and CDR2 YFSETQ. CDR3 protein: CASSLGRMRILTNTGELFF. The DNA for the CDR3 is TGCGCCAGCAGCTTAGGTCGCATGCGGATCCTAACGAACACCGGGGAGCTGTTTTTT.

This clonotype is judged medium-sized (0.01 to 0.1%). The chain has TRBV19 and TRBJ1-1; D remains ambiguous. Trimming cost V 0 bases and J 0 bases, with 8 bases left between them. Germline CDR1 and CDR2: LNHDA and SQIVND (reference sequence). The CDR3 is made up of 15 amino acids. The CDR3 nucleotides are TGTGCCAGTAGTATAGATAGAAGACTGAACACTGAAGCTTTCTTT. Its translation: CASSIDRRLNTEAFF.

This clonotype was observed many times. The gene calls are TRBV9 and TRBJ2-3; TRBD2 matches 7 bases. CDR1 is SGDLS and CDR2 is YYNGEE in the germline V gene. CDR3 length equals 16 residues. V dropped 0 bases and J dropped 3; count of bases not matched to a gene: 7. CDR3 amino acids: CASSVARGVVTDTQYF. The CDR3 DNA sequence: TGTGCCAGCAGCGTAGCCCGGGGGGTAGTAACAGATACGCAGTATTTT.

This clonotype was observed many times. The gene calls are TRBV4-1 and TRBJ2-3, with D perhaps matching TRBD2 (6 bases). CDR3 length equals 17 residues. V lost 0 bases, J lost 0 bases, and 13 bases lay in between. CDR1 is MGHRA, CDR2 YSYEKL, per germline. The CDR3 bases are TGCGCCAGCAGCCAAGATTTTGGAGGGGCAAGCACAGATACGCAGTATTTT. Translating it yields CASSQDFGGASTDTQYF.

In its sample, this clonotype is medium-sized. The V call is TRBV5-5, the J call TRBJ2-5; 7 nucleotides align to TRBD1. Germline assignment: CDR1 SGHKS and CDR2 YYEKEE (reference sequence). V lost 4 bases and J lost 4; bases outside the gene matches: 16. The CDR3 runs to 17 residues. Here the CDR3 reads CASSPHPIPGGGETQYF. In nucleotides, the CDR3 is TGTGCCAGCAGCCCCCACCCTATTCCAGGGGGTGGAGAGACCCAGTACTTC. The variable domain in full, with the rest retrieved from reference TRBV5-5 and TRBJ2-5, is DAGVTQSPTHLIKTRGQQVTLRCSPISGHKSVSWYQQVLGQGPQFIFQYYEKEERGRGNFPDRFSARQFPNYSSELNVNALLLGDSALYLCASSPHPIPGGGETQYFGPGTRLLVL.

This clonotype occurred many times. In DNA, the CDR3 is TGCAGTGCCCGGACAGGGGTCACAGATACGCAGTATTTT. Amino acids: CSARTGVTDTQYF. The V gene is TRBV20-1, the J gene TRBJ2-3; TRBD1 agrees at 9 bases. Germline assignment: CDR1 DFQATT and CDR2 SNEGSKA (reference sequence). V dropped 6 bases and J dropped 2; count of bases not matched to a gene: 3. The CDR3 sequence is 13 residues long.

The table lists this clonotype with many counts. V is TRBV28 and J is TRBJ1-2, with TRBD1 matching over 9 bases. This CDR3 has 14 residues. Losses at the gene ends were 8 bases for V and 6 bases for J; bases not matched to a gene: 10. Germline loops: CDR1 MDHEN, CDR2 SYDVKM. The CDR3 sequence is CASGREGQGNGYTF. CDR3 DNA sequence: TGTGCCAGCGGGCGTGAGGGACAGGGTAATGGCTACACCTTC.

This clonotype was observed at least ten times. V gene TRBV2 combines with J gene TRBJ2-3; D may be TRBD2 (6 bases). V dropped 7 bases and J dropped 3 bases, with 14 bases sitting between them. This CDR3 has 14 amino acids. Looked up from germline, CDR1 is SNHLY and CDR2 is FYNNEI. Here the CDR3 reads CASTWSLATDTQYF. The CDR3, as DNA: TGTGCCAGCACTTGGAGTCTAGCGACAGATACGCAGTATTTT.

This clonotype was seen many times. The gene calls are TRBV5-1 and TRBJ1-2, with 7 bases lining up with TRBD1. Germline assignment: CDR1 SGHRS and CDR2 YFSETQ. The V segment lost 0 bases and the J segment 4 bases; nucleotides outside the gene matches: 6. The CDR3 totals 15 residues. For the CDR3, the DNA is TGCGCCAGCAGCTTGGCCTTAGGGGGCGTCTATGGCTACACCTTC. It is translated as CASSLALGGVYGYTF.

This clonotype was seen more than once but under ten times. This chain uses TRBV7-3 with TRBJ2-1, with no clear D. CDR1 and CDR2 (germline): SGHTA, FQGTGA. V was cut by 2 bases and J by 2 bases, with 4 bases left in between. The CDR3 is 13 amino acids. CDR3 coding DNA: TGTGCCAGCAGCTTAGGGACCTACAATGAGCAGTTCTTC. Translated: CASSLGTYNEQFF.